The next 22 T cell receptor beta chains were all read from a single sample in a study of preoperative IRX-2 immunotherapy in early breast cancer. Measured with immunoSEQ multiplex PCR; TCRdb has only the in-frame clones, and not every one. The table shows approximately 27,000 clones, with about 81% occurring only once. The treatment was: preoperative locoregional IRX-2 cytokine immunotherapy. Source: lymph node tissue, taken after IRX-2 immunotherapy. These receptors were collected from a human donor with breast cancer.

The genes are TRBV6-7 and TRBJ1-3, with 7 bases lining up with TRBD1. TRBV6-7 is an ORF, and what it does is uncertain. Trimming took 8 bases from V and 0 from J; bases not matched to a gene: 7. The CDR3 is 15 residues long. Here the CDR3 DNA reads TGTGCCAGCGGCCGGGACAGCTTCTCTGGAAACACCATATATTTT. Protein product: CASGRDSFSGNTIYF.

The CDR3 reads CASSDFDPHVQYEQYV. The CDR3, as DNA: TGTGCCAGCAGTGATTTCGACCCCCATGTCCAGTACGAGCAGTACGTC. V and J are TRBV6-8 and TRBJ2-7; D is unresolved. This CDR3 is 16 amino acids long. Deletions cut 5 bases from V and 4 bases from J, with 21 bases between. Germline V gives CDR1 MNHGY, CDR2 SAAAGT.

J is TRBJ1-1 and V is TRBV30; D not certain. The germline gives CDR1 GTSNPN, CDR2 SVGIG (reference sequence). This CDR3 is 13 amino acids long. The V and J ends lost 4 bases and 1 base respectively, with 10 bases between them. The CDR3 here is CAWIQRRNTEAFF. CDR3 DNA sequence: TGTGCCTGGATTCAACGAAGGAACACTGAAGCTTTCTTT.

The genes are TRBV2 and TRBJ1-4, with D tentatively TRBD1 (5 bases). CDR1 is SNHLY and CDR2 is FYNNEI in the germline V gene. The V end was cut by 6 bases, the J end by 4 bases, with 18 bases between. The length of the CDR3 is 16 residues. The CDR3 DNA reads as TGTGCCAGCAGGGGGGGACCAGTGGCCGTTAATGAAAAACTGTTTTTT. It yields the protein CASRGGPVAVNEKLFF.

The chain couples TRBV19 to TRBJ2-3, with a possible D match to TRBD2 (6 bases). Per the germline V gene, CDR1 is LNHDA and CDR2 is SQIVND (reference sequence). The CDR3 is 15 residues long. Trimming pared 4 bases from V and 0 bases from J, leaving 11 bases between. The CDR3 nucleotides read TGTGCCAGTAGTAAAGGCGGGGCTAGCACAGATACGCAGTATTTT. As protein: CASSKGGASTDTQYF.

This clone was seen a handful of times. V is TRBV11-3 and J is TRBJ2-3, with 13 bases aligning to TRBD2. CDR3 size: 17 residues. Germline-derived CDR1 and CDR2 are SGHNT and YENEEA. The J segment lost 3 bases and the V segment lost 4 bases, leaving 7 bases of the junction unmatched. CDR3 bases: TGTGCCAGCAGCTACCCCGGGACTAGCGGGGCTACAGATACGCAGTATTTT. Translation: CASSYPGTSGATDTQYF. Filled out from reference TRBV11-3 and TRBJ2-3, the complete variable domain reads EAGVVQSPRYKIIEKKQPVAFWCNPISGHNTLYWYLQNLGQGPELLIRYENEEAVDDSQLPKDRFSAERLKGVDSTLKIQPAELGDSAVYLCASSYPGTSGATDTQYFGPGTRLTVL.

This chain joins TRBV6-8 and TRBJ1-1, with D unclear. CDR1 MNHGY and CDR2 SAAAGT come from the germline V gene. The germline V and J ends were trimmed by 5 bases and 7 bases, with 11 bases remaining between them. The CDR3 consists of 12 residues. CDR3 nucleotides: TGTGCCAGCAGTGACAAGGACGGTGAAGCTTTCTTT. It codes for CASSDKDGEAFF.

The V call is TRBV19, the J call TRBJ1-6; 7 bases agree with TRBD1. Germline assignment: CDR1 LNHDA and CDR2 SQIVND (reference sequence). The CDR3 runs to 12 residues. V shed 9 bases, J shed 12 bases, and the junction held 8 bases outside the gene matches. The CDR3 coding sequence is TGTGCCAGCAGGACAGGAGTGAGACCCCTCCACTTT. Encoded protein: CASRTGVRPLHF.

This clone has just a few counts. The chain combines TRBV11-3 with TRBJ2-7; D may be TRBD2 (5 bases). The V gene lost 2 bases and the J gene lost 6 bases, with 14 bases spanning the gap. The length of the CDR3 is 14 residues. Per the germline V gene, CDR1 is SGHNT and CDR2 is YENEEA. The CDR3 here is CASSLRGPSGEQYF. CDR3 nucleotide sequence: TGTGCCAGCAGCTTAAGAGGGCCCTCTGGCGAGCAGTACTTC.

This chain uses TRBV7-1 with TRBJ1-2; D might be TRBD1 (5 bases). TRBV7-1 is marked as an open reading frame, function uncertain. The CDR3 covers 20 residues. Trimming removed 8 bases at V and 7 bases at J, with 38 bases between. CDR3 in amino acids: CASDETQGPTNRSGVSGYTF. Here the CDR3 DNA reads TGTGCCAGCGACGAGACTCAGGGCCCAACCAACAGGTCTGGTGTGAGTGGCTACACCTTC.

This clone was counted once. The chain recombines TRBV29-1 with TRBJ2-7; 9 nucleotides match TRBD1. This CDR3 has 14 residues. With V trimmed by 3 bases and J by 3 bases, 6 bases remained unmatched. Germline lookup yields CDR1 SQVTM and CDR2 ANQGSEA. The CDR3 sequence is CSVDEAGQGYEQYF. CDR3 bases: TGCAGCGTTGATGAGGCGGGACAGGGCTACGAGCAGTACTTC.

The sample holds a few counts of this clone. This sequence joins TRBV7-6 and TRBJ1-1, with 7 bases matching TRBD1. The V segment lost 3 bases and the J segment 7 bases; nucleotides outside the gene matches: 8. Germline assignment: CDR1 SGHVS and CDR2 FNYEAQ. This CDR3 region has 14 residues. The CDR3 DNA reads as TGTGCCAGCAGCTTGGTTGACAGGGTTGGTGAAGCTTTCTTT. It encodes CASSLVDRVGEAFF.

This clone was recorded a few times. The V and J genes are TRBV6-8 and TRBJ1-1, with 9 nucleotides matching TRBD1. Germline values: CDR1 MNHGY, CDR2 SAAAGT. Unmatched junction bases numbered 15, after V lost 6 bases and J lost 10 bases. The CDR3 spans 15 residues. CDR3 region: CASSRRTGAAFGAFF. The DNA of the CDR3 is TGTGCCAGCAGCCGAAGGACAGGGGCCGCCTTCGGAGCTTTCTTT.

CDR3 DNA: TGTGCCAGTAGTATAGATGCTAATCAGCCCCAGCATTTT. It codes for CASSIDANQPQHF. The J gene is TRBJ1-5, the V gene TRBV19; D unclear. Germline CDR1 reads LNHDA; CDR2 reads SQIVND (reference sequence). Trimming took 0 bases from V and 4 from J, leaving 4 bases between them. The CDR3 totals 13 residues.

The CDR3, as DNA: TGTGCCAGCAGGCCTTCCCGACGACAAGTCTCCTACGAGCAGTACTTC. Translated, it gives CASRPSRRQVSYEQYF. The chain carries TRBV6-4 and TRBJ2-7; D is unclear. Between the trimmed V and J ends, which lost 6 bases and 0 bases, there was a span of 18 bases. CDR1 is MRHNA, CDR2 SNTAGT, per germline. This CDR3 comprises 16 residues.

The J gene is TRBJ1-3, the V gene TRBV7-6; D is unresolved. Germline V gene sequence: CDR1 SGHVS, CDR2 FNYEAQ. V was trimmed by 3 bases and J by 0 bases, leaving 9 bases between them. The CDR3 has 15 amino acids. CDR3 residues: CASSFDISSGNTIYF. The CDR3 region has the DNA TGTGCCAGCAGCTTCGACATCAGCTCTGGAAACACCATATATTTT.

This clone was seen just once. The rearrangement links TRBV11-3 to TRBJ1-1, with 9 bases fitting TRBD1. Trimming took 3 bases from V and 1 from J; bases not matched to a gene: 3. This CDR3 comprises 15 residues. Germline loops: CDR1 SGHNT, CDR2 YENEEA. CDR3 sequence: CASSLWGQGNTEAFF. CDR3 DNA: TGTGCCAGCAGCTTGTGGGGACAGGGGAACACTGAAGCTTTCTTT.

In this sample, this clone turned up once. The chain joins TRBV19 to TRBJ1-1; D gene unclear. Germline V CDR1 and CDR2: LNHDA, SQIVND (reference sequence). The CDR3 spans 12 residues. V gave up 5 bases and J gave up 3 bases, with 7 bases separating them. The CDR3 nucleotides are TGTGCCAGTAGTTTTAGGGACACTGAAGCTTTCTTT. This translates into CASSFRDTEAFF. Full variable domain (remainder filled in from reference TRBV19 and TRBJ1-1): DGGITQSPKYLFRKEGQNVTLSCEQNLNHDAMYWYRQDPGQGLRLIYYSQIVNDFQKGDIAEGYSVSREKKESFPLTVTSAQKNPTAFYLCASSFRDTEAFFGQGTRLTVV.

This clone was detected a few times. The chain links TRBV19 to TRBJ1-1, with D possibly being TRBD1 (5 bases). Trimming stripped 5 bases from V and 3 bases from J, with 16 bases between. Per the germline V gene, CDR1 is LNHDA and CDR2 is SQIVND (reference sequence). The length of the CDR3 is 15 residues. In DNA form, the CDR3 reads TGTGCCAGTAGTCCCTCAGGGAGGGCGTACACTGAAGCTTTCTTT. Its protein is CASSPSGRAYTEAFF.

This clone has more than one count but fewer than ten. This chain uses TRBV18 with TRBJ2-3; TRBD1 agrees at 9 bases. The CDR3 extends over 15 amino acids. The trim removed 2 bases at V and 0 bases at J, leaving 0 bases unmatched. The germline V gene encodes CDR1 KGHSH and CDR2 LQKENI. CDR3 amino acids: CASSPGTGSTDTQYF. DNA for the CDR3: TGTGCCAGCTCACCAGGGACAGGGAGCACAGATACGCAGTATTTT.

The V and J genes are TRBV7-5 and TRBJ1-2; the table names TRBD1, a call not compared with the DNA. TRBV7-5 is a pseudogene segment. The CDR3 runs to 14 residues. DNA for the CDR3: TGTGCCAGCAGCATTTACAGGGTCTCCTATGGCTACACCTTC. Translation: CASSIYRVSYGYTF.

This chain joins TRBV28 and TRBJ1-1; D not resolved. The V end was cut by 3 bases, the J end by 5 bases, with 7 bases between. The CDR3 length is 12 residues. Germline V CDR1 and CDR2: MDHEN, SYDVKM. This CDR3 is CASSFSSTEAFF. Here the CDR3 DNA reads TGTGCCAGCAGTTTTTCCTCAACTGAAGCTTTCTTT.